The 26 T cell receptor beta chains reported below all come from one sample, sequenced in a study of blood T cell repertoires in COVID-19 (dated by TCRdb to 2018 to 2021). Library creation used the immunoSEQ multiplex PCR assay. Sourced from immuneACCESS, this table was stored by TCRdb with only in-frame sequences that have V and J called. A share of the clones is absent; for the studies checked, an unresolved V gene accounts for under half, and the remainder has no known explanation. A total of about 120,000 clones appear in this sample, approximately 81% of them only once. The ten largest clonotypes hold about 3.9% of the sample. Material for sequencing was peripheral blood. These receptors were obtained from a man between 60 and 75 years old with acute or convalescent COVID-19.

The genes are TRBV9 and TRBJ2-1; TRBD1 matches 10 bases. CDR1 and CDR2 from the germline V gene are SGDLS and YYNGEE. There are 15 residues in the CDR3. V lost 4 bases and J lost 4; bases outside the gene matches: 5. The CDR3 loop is CASSPRTGGYNEQFF. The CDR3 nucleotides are TGTGCCAGCAGCCCGAGGACAGGGGGGTACAATGAGCAGTTCTTC.

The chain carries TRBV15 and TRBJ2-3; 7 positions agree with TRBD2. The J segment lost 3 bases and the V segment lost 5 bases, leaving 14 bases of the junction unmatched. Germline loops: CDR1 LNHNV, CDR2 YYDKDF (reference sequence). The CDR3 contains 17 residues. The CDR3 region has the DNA TGTGCCACCAGCCCCCCCTTTCAGGGAGCGGGAACAGATACGCAGTATTTT. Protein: CATSPPFQGAGTDTQYF.

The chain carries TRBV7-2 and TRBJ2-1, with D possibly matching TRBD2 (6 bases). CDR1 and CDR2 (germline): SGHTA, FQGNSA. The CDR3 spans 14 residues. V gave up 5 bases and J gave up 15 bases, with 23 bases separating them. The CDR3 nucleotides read TGTGCCAGCAGCGCGGGGACCTCCTACGTGGAGTCGTTCTTC. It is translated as CASSAGTSYVESFF.

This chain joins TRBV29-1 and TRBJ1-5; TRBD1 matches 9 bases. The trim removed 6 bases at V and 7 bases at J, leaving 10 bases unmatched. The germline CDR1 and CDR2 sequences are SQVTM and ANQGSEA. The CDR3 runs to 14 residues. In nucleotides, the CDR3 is TGCAGCGTCACCACAGGGGGCGCGCCCCAGCCCCAGCATTTT. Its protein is CSVTTGGAPQPQHF.

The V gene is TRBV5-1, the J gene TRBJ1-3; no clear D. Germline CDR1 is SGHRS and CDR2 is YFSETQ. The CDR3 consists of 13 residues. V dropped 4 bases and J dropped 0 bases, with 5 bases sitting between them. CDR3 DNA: TGCGCCAGCAGCCGAGACTCTGGAAACACCATATATTTT. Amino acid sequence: CASSRDSGNTIYF.

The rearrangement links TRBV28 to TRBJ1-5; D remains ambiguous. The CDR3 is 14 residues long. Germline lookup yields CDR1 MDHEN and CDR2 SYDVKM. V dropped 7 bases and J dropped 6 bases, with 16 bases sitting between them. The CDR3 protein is CASKGPRSGQPQHF. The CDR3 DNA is TGTGCCAGCAAAGGGCCGCGGAGCGGTCAGCCCCAGCATTTT.

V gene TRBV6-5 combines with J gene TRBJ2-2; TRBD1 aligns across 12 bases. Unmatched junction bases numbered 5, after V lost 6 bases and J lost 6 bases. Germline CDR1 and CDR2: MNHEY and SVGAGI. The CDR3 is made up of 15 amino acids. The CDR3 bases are TGTGCCAGCAGAGAGGGACAGGGGGCGGCCGGGGAGCTGTTTTTT. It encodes CASREGQGAAGELFF.

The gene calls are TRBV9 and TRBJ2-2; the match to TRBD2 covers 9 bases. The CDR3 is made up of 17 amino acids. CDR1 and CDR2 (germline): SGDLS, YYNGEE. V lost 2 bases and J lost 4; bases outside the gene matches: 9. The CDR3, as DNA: TGTGCCAGCAGCGTGGGTGCTAGCGGGGACAGCACCGGGGAGCTGTTTTTT. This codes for CASSVGASGDSTGELFF.

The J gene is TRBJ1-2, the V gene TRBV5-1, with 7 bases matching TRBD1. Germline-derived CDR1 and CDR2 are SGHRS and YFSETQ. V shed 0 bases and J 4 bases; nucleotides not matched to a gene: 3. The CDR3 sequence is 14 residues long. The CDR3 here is CASSLGDSSYGYTF. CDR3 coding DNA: TGCGCCAGCAGCTTGGGGGACAGTAGCTATGGCTACACCTTC.

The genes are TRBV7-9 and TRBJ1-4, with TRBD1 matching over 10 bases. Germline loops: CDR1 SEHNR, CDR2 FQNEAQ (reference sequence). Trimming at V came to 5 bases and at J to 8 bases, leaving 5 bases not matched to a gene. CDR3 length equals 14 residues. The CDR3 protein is CASSQGQGNEKLFF. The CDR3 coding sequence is TGTGCCAGCAGCCAGGGACAGGGGAACGAAAAACTGTTTTTT.

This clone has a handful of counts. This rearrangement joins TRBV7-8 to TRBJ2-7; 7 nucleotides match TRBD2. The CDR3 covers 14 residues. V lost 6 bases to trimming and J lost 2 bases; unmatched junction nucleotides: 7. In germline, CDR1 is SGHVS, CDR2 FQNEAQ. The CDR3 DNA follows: TGTGCCAGCAGTGAGCCCGGGACTACCTACGAGCAGTACTTC. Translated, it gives CASSEPGTTYEQYF.

The CDR3 region is CATSREPAVFNEQFF. CDR3 nucleotides: TGTGCCACCAGCAGAGAGCCAGCGGTCTTCAATGAGCAGTTCTTC. The chain combines TRBV15 with TRBJ2-1; D might be TRBD2 (5 bases). Between the trimmed V and J ends, which lost 0 bases and 6 bases, there was a span of 12 bases. Germline V gene data show CDR1 as LNHNV and CDR2 as YYDKDF (reference sequence). This CDR3 is 15 amino acids long.

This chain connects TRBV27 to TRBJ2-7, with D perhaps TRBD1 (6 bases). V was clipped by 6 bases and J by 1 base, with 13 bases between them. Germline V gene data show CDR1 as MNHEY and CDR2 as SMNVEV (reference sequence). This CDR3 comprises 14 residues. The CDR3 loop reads CASRGARGSYEQYF. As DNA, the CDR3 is TGTGCCAGCAGAGGGGCCAGGGGATCCTACGAGCAGTACTTC.

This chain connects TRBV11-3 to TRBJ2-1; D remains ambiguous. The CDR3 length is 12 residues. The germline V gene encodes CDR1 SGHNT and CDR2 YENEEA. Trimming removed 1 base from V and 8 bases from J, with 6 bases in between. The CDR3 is CASSLVGDEQFF. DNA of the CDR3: TGTGCCAGCAGCTTAGTAGGAGATGAGCAGTTCTTC.

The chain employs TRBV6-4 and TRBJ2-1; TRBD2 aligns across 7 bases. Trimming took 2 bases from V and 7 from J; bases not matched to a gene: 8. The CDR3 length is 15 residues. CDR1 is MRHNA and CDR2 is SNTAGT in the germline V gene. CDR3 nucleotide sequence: TGTGCCAGCAGTGACGGGGCGGGAGTTGGAAATGAGCAGTTCTTC. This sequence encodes CASSDGAGVGNEQFF.

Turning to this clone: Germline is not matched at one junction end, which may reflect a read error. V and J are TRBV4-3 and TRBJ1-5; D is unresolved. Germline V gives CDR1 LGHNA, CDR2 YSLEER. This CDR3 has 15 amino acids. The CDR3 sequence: CASSQDLGSDQPQHF. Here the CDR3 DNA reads TGCGCCAGCAGTCAAGATCTCGGGAGTGATCAGCCCCAGCATTTT.

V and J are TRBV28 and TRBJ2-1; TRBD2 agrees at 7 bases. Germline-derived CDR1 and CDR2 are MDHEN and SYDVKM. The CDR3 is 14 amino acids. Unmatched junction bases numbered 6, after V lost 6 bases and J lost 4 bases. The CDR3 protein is CASRGLAAYNEQFF. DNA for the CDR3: TGTGCCAGCAGGGGCCTAGCGGCGTACAATGAGCAGTTCTTC.

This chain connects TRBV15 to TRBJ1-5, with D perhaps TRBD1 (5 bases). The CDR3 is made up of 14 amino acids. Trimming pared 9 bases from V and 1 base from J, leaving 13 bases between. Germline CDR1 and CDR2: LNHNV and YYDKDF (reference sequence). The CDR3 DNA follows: TGTGCCACTCGGTGGGAGGGGAGCAATCAGCCCCAGCATTTT. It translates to CATRWEGSNQPQHF. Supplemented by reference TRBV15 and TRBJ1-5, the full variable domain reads DAMVIQNPRYQVTQFGKPVTLSCSQTLNHNVMYWYQQKSSQAPKLLFHYYDKDFNNEADTPDNFQSRRPNTSFCFLDIRSPGLGDTAMYLCATRWEGSNQPQHFGDGTRLSIL.

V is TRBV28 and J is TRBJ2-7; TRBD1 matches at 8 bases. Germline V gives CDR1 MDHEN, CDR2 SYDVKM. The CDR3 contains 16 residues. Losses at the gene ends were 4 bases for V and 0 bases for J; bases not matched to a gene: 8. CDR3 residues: CASSSSGTGSSYEQYF. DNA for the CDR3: TGTGCCAGCAGTTCGTCCGGGACAGGTAGCTCCTACGAGCAGTACTTC. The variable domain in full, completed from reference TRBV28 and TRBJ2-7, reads DVKVTQSSRYLVKRTGEKVFLECVQDMDHENMFWYRQDPGLGLRLIYFSYDVKMKEKGDIPEGYSVSREKKERFSLILESASTNQTSMYLCASSSSGTGSSYEQYFGPGTRLTVT.

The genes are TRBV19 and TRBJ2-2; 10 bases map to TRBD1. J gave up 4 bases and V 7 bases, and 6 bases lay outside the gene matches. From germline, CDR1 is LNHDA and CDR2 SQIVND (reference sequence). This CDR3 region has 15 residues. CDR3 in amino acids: CASTRTGGFTGELFF. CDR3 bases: TGTGCCAGTACCCGGACAGGGGGATTCACCGGGGAGCTGTTTTTT.

DNA of the CDR3: TGTGCCAGCACTGTGGGGGGGAGGGCGGAGGCTTTCTTT. Amino acid sequence: CASTVGGRAEAFF. V is TRBV12-3 or TRBV12-4 and J is TRBJ1-1, with TRBD1 as a possible D gene (5 bases). The CDR3 covers 13 residues. V shed 7 bases and J shed 11 bases, with 20 bases lying between them.

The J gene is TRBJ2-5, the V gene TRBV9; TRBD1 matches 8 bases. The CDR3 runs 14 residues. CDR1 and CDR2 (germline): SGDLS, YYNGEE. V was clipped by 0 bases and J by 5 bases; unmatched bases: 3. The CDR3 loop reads CASSVVGQGETQYF. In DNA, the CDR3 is TGTGCCAGCAGCGTAGTTGGACAGGGTGAGACCCAGTACTTC.

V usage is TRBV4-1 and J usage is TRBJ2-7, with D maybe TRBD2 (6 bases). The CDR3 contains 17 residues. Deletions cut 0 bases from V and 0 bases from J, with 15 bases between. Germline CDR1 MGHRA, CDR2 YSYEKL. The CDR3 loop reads CASSQDSSREVSYEQYF. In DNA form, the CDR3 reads TGCGCCAGCAGCCAAGATAGCAGCAGGGAGGTCTCCTACGAGCAGTACTTC.

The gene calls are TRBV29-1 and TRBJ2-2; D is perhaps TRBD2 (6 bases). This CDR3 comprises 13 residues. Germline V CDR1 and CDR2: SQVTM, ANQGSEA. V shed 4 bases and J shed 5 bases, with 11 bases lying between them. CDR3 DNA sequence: TGCAGCGTTGCCGGGGGTTGGACCGGGGAGCTGTTTTTT. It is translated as CSVAGGWTGELFF.

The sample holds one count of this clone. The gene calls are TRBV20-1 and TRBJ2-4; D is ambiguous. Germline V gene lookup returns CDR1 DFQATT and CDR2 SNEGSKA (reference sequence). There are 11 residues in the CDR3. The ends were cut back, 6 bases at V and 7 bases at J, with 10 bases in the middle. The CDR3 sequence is CSAWAGNIQYF. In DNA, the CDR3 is TGCAGTGCCTGGGCTGGGAACATTCAGTACTTC.

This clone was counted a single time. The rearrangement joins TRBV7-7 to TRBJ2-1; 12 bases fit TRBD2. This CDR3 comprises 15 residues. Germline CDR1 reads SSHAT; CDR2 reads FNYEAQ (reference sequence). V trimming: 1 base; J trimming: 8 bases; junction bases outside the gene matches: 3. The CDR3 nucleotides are TGTGCCAGCAGCTTAGGACTAGCGGGAGTCTATGAGCAGTTCTTC. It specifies CASSLGLAGVYEQFF.